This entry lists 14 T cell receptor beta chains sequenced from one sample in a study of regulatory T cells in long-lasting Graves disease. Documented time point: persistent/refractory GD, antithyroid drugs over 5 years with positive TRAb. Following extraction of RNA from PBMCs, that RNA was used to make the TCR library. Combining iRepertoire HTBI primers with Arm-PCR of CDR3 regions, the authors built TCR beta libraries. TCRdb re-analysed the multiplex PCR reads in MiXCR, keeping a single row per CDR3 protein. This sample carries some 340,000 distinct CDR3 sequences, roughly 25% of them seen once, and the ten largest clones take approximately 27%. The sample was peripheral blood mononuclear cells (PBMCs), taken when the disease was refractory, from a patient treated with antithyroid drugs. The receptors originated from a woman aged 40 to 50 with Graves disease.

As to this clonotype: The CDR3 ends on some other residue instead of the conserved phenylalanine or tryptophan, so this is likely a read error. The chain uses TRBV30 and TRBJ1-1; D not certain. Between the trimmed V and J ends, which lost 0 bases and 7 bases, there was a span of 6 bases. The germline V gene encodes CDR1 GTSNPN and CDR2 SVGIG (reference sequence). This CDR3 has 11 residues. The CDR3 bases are TGTGCCTGGAGTGTACGGAGTGAAGCTTTCCTT. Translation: CAWSVRSEAFL.

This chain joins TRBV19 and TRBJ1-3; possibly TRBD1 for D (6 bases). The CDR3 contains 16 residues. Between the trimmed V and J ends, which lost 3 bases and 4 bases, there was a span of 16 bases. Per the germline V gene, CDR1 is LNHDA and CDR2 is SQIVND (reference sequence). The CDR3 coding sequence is TGTGCCAGTAGTATCGGACAGATCCTAAGAGGAAACACCATATATTTT. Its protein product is CASSIGQILRGNTIYF.

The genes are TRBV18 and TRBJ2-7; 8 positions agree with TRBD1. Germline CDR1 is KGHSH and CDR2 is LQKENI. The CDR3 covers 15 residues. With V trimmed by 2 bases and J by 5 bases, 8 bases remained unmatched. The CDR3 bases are TGTGCCAGCTCACCAGGCGGACAGGGTCCAAACGAGCAGTACTTC. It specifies CASSPGGQGPNEQYF. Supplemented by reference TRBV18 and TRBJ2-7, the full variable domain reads NAGVMQNPRHLVRRRGQEARLRCSPMKGHSHVYWYRQLPEEGLKFMVYLQKENIIDESGMPKERFSAEFPKEGPSILRIQQVVRGDSAAYFCASSPGGQGPNEQYFGPGTRLTVT.

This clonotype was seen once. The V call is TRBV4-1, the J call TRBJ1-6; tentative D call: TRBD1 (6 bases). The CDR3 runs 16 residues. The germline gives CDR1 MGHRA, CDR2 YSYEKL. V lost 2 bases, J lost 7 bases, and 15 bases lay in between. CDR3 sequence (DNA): TGCGCCAGCAGCCAACCAAGAGGGGACATCAATTCACCCCTCCACTTT. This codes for CASSQPRGDINSPLHF.

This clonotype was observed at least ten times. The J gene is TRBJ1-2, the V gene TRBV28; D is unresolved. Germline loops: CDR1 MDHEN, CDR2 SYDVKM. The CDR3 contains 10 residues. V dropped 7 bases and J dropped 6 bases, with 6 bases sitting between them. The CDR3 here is CASTGNGYTF. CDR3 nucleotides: TGTGCCAGCACCGGGAATGGCTACACCTTC.

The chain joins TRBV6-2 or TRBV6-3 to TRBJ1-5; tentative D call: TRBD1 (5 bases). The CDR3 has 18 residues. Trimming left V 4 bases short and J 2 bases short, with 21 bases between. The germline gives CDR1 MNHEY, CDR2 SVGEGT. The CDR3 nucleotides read TGTGCCAGCAGTTCTACACCGGGACCTGGAGGTGGCAATCAGCCCCAGCATTTT. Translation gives CASSSTPGPGGGNQPQHF.

Here the CDR3 DNA reads TGTGCCTGGACGTTGGGCGCCGGGGAGCTGTTTTTT. Its protein product is CAWTLGAGELFF. This sequence joins TRBV30 and TRBJ2-2; D is unresolved. Per the germline V gene, CDR1 is GTSNPN and CDR2 is SVGIG (reference sequence). With 4 bases removed from V and 6 bases from J, the gap between germline ends came to 9 bases. This CDR3 spans 12 amino acids.

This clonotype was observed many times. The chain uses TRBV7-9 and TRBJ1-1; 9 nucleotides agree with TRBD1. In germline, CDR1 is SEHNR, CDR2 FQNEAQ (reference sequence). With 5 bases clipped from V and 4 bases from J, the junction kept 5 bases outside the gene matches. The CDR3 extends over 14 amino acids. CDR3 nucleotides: TGTGCCAGCAGCCCTGGGACAGGGACCACTGAAGCTTTCTTT. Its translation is CASSPGTGTTEAFF. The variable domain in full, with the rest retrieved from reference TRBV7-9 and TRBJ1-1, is DTGVSQNPRHKITKRGQNVTFRCDPISEHNRLYWYRQTLGQGPEFLTYFQNEAQLEKSRLLSDRFSAERPKGSFSTLEIQRTEQGDSAMYLCASSPGTGTTEAFFGQGTRLTVV.

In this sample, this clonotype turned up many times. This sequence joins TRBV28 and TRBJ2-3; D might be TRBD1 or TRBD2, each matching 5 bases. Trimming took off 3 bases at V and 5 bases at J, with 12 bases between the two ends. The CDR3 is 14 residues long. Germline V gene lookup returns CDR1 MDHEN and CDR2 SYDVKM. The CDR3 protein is CASSLRGSGDTQYF. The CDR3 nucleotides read TGTGCCAGCAGTTTGAGGGGAAGTGGAGATACGCAGTATTTT.

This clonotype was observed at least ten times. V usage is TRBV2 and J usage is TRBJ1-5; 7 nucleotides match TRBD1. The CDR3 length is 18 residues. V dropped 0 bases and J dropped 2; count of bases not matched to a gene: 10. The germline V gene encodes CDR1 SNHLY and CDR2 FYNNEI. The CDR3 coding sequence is TGTGCCAGCAGTGAAGCGCTTCAGACAGGGTGGCGCAATCAGCCCCAGCATTTT. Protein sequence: CASSEALQTGWRNQPQHF. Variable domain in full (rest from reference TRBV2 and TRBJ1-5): EPEVTQTPSHQVTQMGQEVILRCVPISNHLYFYWYRQILGQKVEFLVSFYNNEISEKSEIFDDQFSVERPDGSNFTLKIRSTKLEDSAMYFCASSEALQTGWRNQPQHFGDGTRLSIL.

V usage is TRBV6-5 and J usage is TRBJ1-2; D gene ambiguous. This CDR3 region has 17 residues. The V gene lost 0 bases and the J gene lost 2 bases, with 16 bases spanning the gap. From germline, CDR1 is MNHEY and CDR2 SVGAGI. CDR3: CASSYSPRRRLNYGYTF. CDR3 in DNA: TGTGCCAGCAGTTACTCCCCCCGCAGAAGGCTCAACTATGGCTACACCTTC.

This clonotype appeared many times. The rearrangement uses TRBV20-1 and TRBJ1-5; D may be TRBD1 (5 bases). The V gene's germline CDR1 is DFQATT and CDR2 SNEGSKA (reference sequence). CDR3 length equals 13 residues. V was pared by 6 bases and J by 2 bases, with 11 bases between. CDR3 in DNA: TGCAGTGCCACGGGGCAGGGCAATCAGCCCCAGCATTTT. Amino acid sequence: CSATGQGNQPQHF.

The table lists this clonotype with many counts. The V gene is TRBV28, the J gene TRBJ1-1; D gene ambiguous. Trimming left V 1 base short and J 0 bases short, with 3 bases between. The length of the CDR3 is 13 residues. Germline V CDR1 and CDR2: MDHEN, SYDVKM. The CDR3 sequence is CASSLSVNTEAFF. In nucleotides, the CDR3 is TGTGCCAGCAGTTTATCTGTGAACACTGAAGCTTTCTTT.

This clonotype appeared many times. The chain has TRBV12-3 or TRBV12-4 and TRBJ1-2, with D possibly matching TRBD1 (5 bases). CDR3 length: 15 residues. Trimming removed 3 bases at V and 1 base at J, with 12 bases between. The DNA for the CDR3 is TGTGCCAGCAGTTTGGGGGTCAGACGTAACTATGGCTACACCTTC. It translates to CASSLGVRRNYGYTF.